The next 21 T cell receptor beta chains were all read from a single sample in a study of blood T cell repertoires in COVID-19. Some clones are missing from TCRdb's copy, which holds only in-frame ones; the method was immunoSEQ multiplex PCR. In the table there are more than 90,000 clones, roughly 85% of which are singletons. Sequencing was carried out using peripheral blood. The receptors were gathered from a woman aged 70-85 years with active or convalescent COVID-19.

The chain is built from TRBV3-1 (or the pseudogene TRBV3-2) and TRBJ1-5; a possible D gene is TRBD1 (5 bases). CDR1 and CDR2 from the germline V gene are LGHDT and YNNKEL (reference sequence). V lost 3 bases to trimming and J lost 4 bases, with 7 bases between them. The CDR3 extends over 13 amino acids. The DNA for the CDR3 is TGTGCCAGCAGCCAGCAGGGTAATCAGCCCCAGCATTTT. Translation: CASSQQGNQPQHF.

The rearrangement uses TRBV5-5 and TRBJ1-1; no clear D gene. The CDR3 has 14 residues. With 4 bases removed from V and 0 bases from J, the gap between germline ends came to 10 bases. Looked up from germline, CDR1 is SGHKS and CDR2 is YYEKEE (reference sequence). Written as DNA, the CDR3 is TGTGCCAGCAGCCCCGTGAGGGTGAACACTGAAGCTTTCTTT. It specifies CASSPVRVNTEAFF.

This chain connects TRBV2 to TRBJ2-7; maybe TRBD2 (5 bases). The ends were cut back, 8 bases at V and 5 bases at J, with 10 bases in the middle. Germline V gives CDR1 SNHLY, CDR2 FYNNEI. The CDR3 length is 11 residues. CDR3 loop: CASAPGNEQYF. DNA for the CDR3: TGTGCCAGCGCCCCGGGGAACGAGCAGTACTTC.

The chain combines TRBV5-1 with TRBJ2-3; 7 nucleotides agree with TRBD1. The CDR3 loop spans 13 amino acids. The germline V gene encodes CDR1 SGHRS and CDR2 YFSETQ. The V segment lost 4 bases and the J segment 1 base; nucleotides outside the gene matches: 0. This CDR3 reads CASSGQGTDTQYF. The CDR3, as DNA: TGCGCCAGCAGCGGACAGGGCACAGATACGCAGTATTTT.

This chain connects TRBV28 to TRBJ2-7; 8 positions match TRBD2. The V gene's germline CDR1 is MDHEN and CDR2 SYDVKM. CDR3 length equals 13 residues. The J segment lost 5 bases and the V segment lost 9 bases, leaving 9 bases of the junction unmatched. The CDR3 here is CASKSGSKDEQYF. The CDR3 bases are TGTGCCAGTAAGAGCGGGAGTAAAGACGAGCAGTACTTC. The full variable domain, rest sourced from reference TRBV28 and TRBJ2-7, is DVKVTQSSRYLVKRTGEKVFLECVQDMDHENMFWYRQDPGLGLRLIYFSYDVKMKEKGDIPEGYSVSREKKERFSLILESASTNQTSMYLCASKSGSKDEQYFGPGTRLTVT.

The chain combines TRBV25-1 with TRBJ2-2, with D maybe TRBD1 (6 bases). CDR1 and CDR2 (germline): MGHDK, SYGVNS. Trimming took 5 bases from V and 4 from J, leaving 14 bases between them. The CDR3 has 15 residues. CDR3 in amino acids: CASSSPWDITGELFF. Written as DNA, the CDR3 is TGTGCCAGCAGTTCCCCCTGGGACATCACCGGGGAGCTGTTTTTT.

The V call is TRBV13, the J call TRBJ2-7; 7 nucleotides match TRBD1. The germline CDR1 and CDR2 sequences are PRHDT and FYEKMQ (reference sequence). This CDR3 spans 16 amino acids. The J segment lost 1 base and the V segment lost 3 bases, leaving 9 bases of the junction unmatched. The CDR3, as DNA: TGTGCCAGCAGCTTCCGACAGGGCATTTTTTCCTACGAGCAGTACTTC. Translation gives CASSFRQGIFSYEQYF.

This clone appeared a single time. J is TRBJ2-1 and V is TRBV7-2, with 11 bases fitting TRBD2. V shed 3 bases, J shed 4 bases, and the junction held 5 bases outside the gene matches. The CDR3 covers 16 residues. The germline V gene encodes CDR1 SGHTA and CDR2 FQGNSA. CDR3 amino acids: CASSFLAGGGYNEQFF. The CDR3, as DNA: TGTGCCAGCAGCTTCCTAGCGGGAGGTGGGTACAATGAGCAGTTCTTC.

The chain employs TRBV5-1 and TRBJ1-2, with 10 bases identical to TRBD1. Germline V lookup: CDR1 SGHRS, CDR2 YFSETQ. CDR3 length: 14 amino acids. The trim removed 2 bases at V and 8 bases at J, leaving 6 bases unmatched. The CDR3 region has the DNA TGCGCCAGCAGCTTCTCCGGGACAGGGGAGGGCTACACCTTC. This sequence encodes CASSFSGTGEGYTF.

This clone was seen ten or more times. The gene calls are TRBV5-4 and TRBJ1-2; possible D gene TRBD1, 5 bases. V dropped 7 bases and J dropped 4 bases, with 17 bases sitting between them. From germline, CDR1 is SGHNT and CDR2 YYREEE (reference sequence). The CDR3 is 14 amino acids. CDR3 residues: CASRLGAGGYGYTF. Here the CDR3 DNA reads TGTGCCAGCCGGCTAGGGGCGGGGGGCTATGGCTACACCTTC.

The DNA of the CDR3 is TGTGCCAGTAGCACTACTAGCGGGAGGACTAACAATGAGCAGTTCTTC. As protein: CASSTTSGRTNNEQFF. This chain joins TRBV19 and TRBJ2-1; 12 nucleotides match TRBD2. CDR3 length equals 16 residues. With V trimmed by 6 bases and J by 5 bases, 8 bases remained unmatched. Per germline, CDR1 LNHDA and CDR2 SQIVND (reference sequence).

CDR3 sequence: CASSPGARENYGYTF. CDR3 DNA sequence: TGTGCCAGCAGCCCTGGAGCCAGGGAAAACTATGGCTACACCTTC. V and J are TRBV5-4 and TRBJ1-2, with D perhaps TRBD1 (5 bases). The V end was cut by 4 bases, the J end by 2 bases, with 15 bases between. This CDR3 is built from 15 residues. From germline, CDR1 is SGHNT and CDR2 YYREEE (reference sequence). The full variable domain, rest sourced from reference TRBV5-4 and TRBJ1-2, is ETGVTQSPTHLIKTRGQQVTLRCSSQSGHNTVSWYQQALGQGPQFIFQYYREEENGRGNFPPRFSGLQFPNYSSELNVNALELDDSALYLCASSPGARENYGYTFGSGTRLTVV.

The CDR3 loop reads CASLKDRNYGYTF. The DNA for the CDR3 is TGTGCCAGCCTTAAGGACAGGAACTATGGCTACACCTTC. The V gene is TRBV19, the J gene TRBJ1-2; 7 bases fit TRBD1. CDR3 length: 13 amino acids. Germline V gene lookup returns CDR1 LNHDA and CDR2 SQIVND (reference sequence). The ends lost 9 bases at V and 2 bases at J; junction bases unmatched: 6.

The count of this clone is one. V gene TRBV7-2 combines with J gene TRBJ1-5, with TRBD1 matching over 8 bases. V was pared by 1 base and J by 3 bases, with 2 bases of the junction left unmatched. CDR3 length: 15 residues. Germline V gene lookup returns CDR1 SGHTA and CDR2 FQGNSA. This CDR3 reads CASSLGQGYNQPQHF. For the CDR3, the DNA is TGTGCCAGCAGCTTAGGACAGGGGTACAATCAGCCCCAGCATTTT.

V gene TRBV11-2 combines with J gene TRBJ2-1, with TRBD2 matching over 7 bases. Trimming cost V 8 bases and J 2 bases; bases outside gene matches: 0. The germline V gene has CDR1 SGHAT and CDR2 FQNNGV. CDR3 length equals 12 residues. CDR3 in amino acids: CASRGAYNEQFF. The CDR3 coding sequence is TGTGCCAGCCGGGGGGCCTACAATGAGCAGTTCTTC.

The V gene is TRBV5-6, the J gene TRBJ2-7; maybe TRBD2 (6 bases). This CDR3 is built from 14 residues. Germline lookup yields CDR1 SGHDT and CDR2 YYEEEE. Deletions cut 4 bases from V and 5 bases from J, with 16 bases between. The CDR3 nucleotides are TGTGCCAGCAGCGCGGGACTGATGGGGAACGAGCAGTACTTC. This codes for CASSAGLMGNEQYF.

This sequence joins TRBV20-1 and TRBJ1-2; TRBD1 might be the D (6 bases). CDR1 is DFQATT and CDR2 is SNEGSKA in the germline V gene (reference sequence). The CDR3 is 12 amino acids. V was shortened by 6 bases and J by 8 bases, with 16 bases between the two germline ends. The CDR3 nucleotides read TGCAGTGCCAGTGAGGCAGGGGTCGGCTACACCTTC. It is translated as CSASEAGVGYTF.

This chain joins TRBV14 and TRBJ2-2; tentative D call: TRBD1 (5 bases). Germline CDR1 reads SGHDN; CDR2 reads FVKESK. V lost 4 bases, J lost 1 base, and 7 bases lay in between. The CDR3 totals 14 residues. CDR3 amino acids: CASSPDRNTGELFF. The DNA of the CDR3 is TGTGCCAGCAGCCCAGACAGGAACACCGGGGAGCTGTTTTTT.

The chain has TRBV27 and TRBJ2-3, with D possibly being TRBD2 (6 bases). Between the trimmed V and J ends, which lost 3 bases and 10 bases, there was a span of 20 bases. Germline lookup yields CDR1 MNHEY and CDR2 SMNVEV (reference sequence). The CDR3 totals 15 residues. In DNA, the CDR3 is TGTGCCAGCAGTTTTTATCGGGGGAGCTCGACGGCGCAGTATTTT. It encodes CASSFYRGSSTAQYF.

The rearrangement joins TRBV5-1 to TRBJ2-7, with D tentatively TRBD1 (7 bases). CDR3 length: 14 residues. Trimming pared 1 base from V and 4 bases from J, leaving 12 bases between. Germline V CDR1 and CDR2: SGHRS, YFSETQ. CDR3 sequence reads: CASSLSQGGYEQYF. CDR3 DNA sequence: TGCGCCAGCAGCTTGAGCCAGGGGGGATACGAGCAGTACTTC.

CDR3 nucleotide sequence: TGTGCCATCAGCGCACAACAGGGTACTTACGAGCAGTACTTC. It is translated as CAISAQQGTYEQYF. The V gene is TRBV10-3, the J gene TRBJ2-7, with TRBD1 as a possible D gene (6 bases). Germline-derived CDR1 and CDR2 are ENHRY and SYGVKD. The ends were cut back, 6 bases at V and 4 bases at J, with 16 bases in the middle. The CDR3 runs 14 residues.